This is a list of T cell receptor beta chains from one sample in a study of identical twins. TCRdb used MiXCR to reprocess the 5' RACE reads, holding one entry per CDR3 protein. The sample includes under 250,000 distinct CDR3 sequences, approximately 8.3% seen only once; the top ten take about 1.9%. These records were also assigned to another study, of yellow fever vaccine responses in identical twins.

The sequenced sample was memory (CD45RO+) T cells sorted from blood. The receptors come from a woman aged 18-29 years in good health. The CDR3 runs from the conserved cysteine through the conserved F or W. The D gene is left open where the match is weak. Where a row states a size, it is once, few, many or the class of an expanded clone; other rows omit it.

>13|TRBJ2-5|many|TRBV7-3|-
CASSFNPGETQYF
TGTGCCAGCAGCTTCAACCCCGGAGAGACCCAGTACTTC
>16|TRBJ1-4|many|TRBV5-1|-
CASSITQGTLIEKLFF
TGCGCCAGCAGCATAACCCAGGGGACGCTAATTGAAAAACTGTTTTTT
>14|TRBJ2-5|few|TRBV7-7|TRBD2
CASSAGAAGETQYF
TGTGCTAGCAGCGCCGGGGCAGCGGGGGAGACCCAGTACTTC
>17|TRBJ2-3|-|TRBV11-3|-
CASSLGSGASRTDTQYF
TGTGCCAGCAGCTTAGGTTCAGGGGCGTCGAGGACAGATACGCAGTATTTT
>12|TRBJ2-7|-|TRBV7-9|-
CASSPSGQKQYF
TGTGCCAGCAGCCCCTCGGGGCAGAAACAGTACTTC
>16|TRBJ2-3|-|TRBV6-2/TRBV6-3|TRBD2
CASSPGTSRRTDTQYF
TGTGCCAGCAGTCCAGGGACTAGCCGCCGCACAGATACGCAGTATTTT
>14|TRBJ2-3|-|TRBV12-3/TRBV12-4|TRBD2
CASSILAGRYTQYF
TGTGCCAGCAGTATTCTAGCGGGGAGGTATACGCAGTATTTT
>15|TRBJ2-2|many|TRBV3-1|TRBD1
CASSPRQGNTGELFF
TGCGCCAGCAGCCCCCGACAGGGGAACACCGGGGAGCTGTTTTTT
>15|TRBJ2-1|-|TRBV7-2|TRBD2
CASSSGGSPYNEQFF
TGTGCCAGCAGCTCGGGCGGGAGCCCCTACAATGAGCAGTTCTTC
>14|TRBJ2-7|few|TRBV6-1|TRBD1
CASRAPGQTDEQYF
TGTGCCAGCAGAGCACCGGGACAGACTGACGAGCAGTACTTC
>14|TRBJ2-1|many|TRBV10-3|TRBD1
CAISGQGLDNEQFF
TGTGCCATCAGTGGACAGGGTTTGGACAATGAGCAGTTCTTC
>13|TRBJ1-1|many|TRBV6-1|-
CASSRRVDTEAFF
TGTGCCAGCAGTCGACGGGTGGACACTGAAGCTTTCTTT
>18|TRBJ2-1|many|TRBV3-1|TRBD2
CASSPGRASGRIYNEQFF
TGTGCCAGCAGCCCAGGCCGGGCTAGCGGGAGGATTTACAATGAGCAGTTCTTC
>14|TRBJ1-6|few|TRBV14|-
CASSQVPGGSPLHF
TGTGCCAGCAGCCAAGTACCTGGGGGTTCACCCCTCCACTTT
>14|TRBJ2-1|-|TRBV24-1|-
CATSQGGALPEQFF
TGTGCCACCTCTCAAGGGGGAGCCTTACCTGAGCAGTTCTTC
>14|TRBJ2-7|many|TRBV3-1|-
CASSQLTGPSEQYF
TGTGCCAGCAGCCAGCTTACGGGACCGTCGGAGCAGTACTTC
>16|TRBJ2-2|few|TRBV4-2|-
CASSQQASGVNGELFF
TGTGCCAGCAGCCAACAGGCGTCAGGGGTTAACGGGGAGCTGTTTTTT
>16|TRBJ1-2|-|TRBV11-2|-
CASSLDPSGQAYGYTF
TGTGCCAGCAGCTTAGACCCTAGCGGGCAGGCTTATGGCTACACCTTC
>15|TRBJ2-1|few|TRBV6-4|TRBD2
CASSDKNSGSDEQFF
TGTGCCAGCAGTGACAAGAATAGCGGGAGCGATGAGCAGTTCTTC
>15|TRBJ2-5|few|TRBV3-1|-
CASSQDGAAQETQYF
TGTGCCAGCAGCCAAGATGGGGCAGCCCAAGAGACCCAGTACTTC
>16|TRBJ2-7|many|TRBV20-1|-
CSASVQSLKRAYEQYF
TGCAGTGCTAGCGTCCAGAGCCTGAAAAGAGCCTACGAGCAGTACTTC
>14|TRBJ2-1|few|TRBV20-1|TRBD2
CSARDPSGIVEQFF
TGCAGTGCTAGAGACCCTAGCGGGATAGTAGAGCAGTTCTTC
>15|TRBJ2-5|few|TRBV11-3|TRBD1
CASSLDGTGQETQYF
TGTGCCAGCAGCTTAGATGGGACAGGGCAAGAGACCCAGTACTTC
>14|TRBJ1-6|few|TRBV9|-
CASSVAAGASPLHF
TGTGCCAGCAGCGTAGCCGCAGGAGCCTCGCCCCTCCACTTT
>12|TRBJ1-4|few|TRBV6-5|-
CASKDTNEKLFF
TGTGCCAGCAAGGATACTAATGAAAAACTGTTTTTT
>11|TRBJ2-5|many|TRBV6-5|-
CASSYSETQYF
TGTGCCAGCAGTTACTCTGAGACCCAGTACTTC
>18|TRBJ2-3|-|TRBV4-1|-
CASSQEYQTAYSADTQYF
TGCGCCAGCAGCCAAGAATACCAGACAGCCTATTCCGCAGATACGCAGTATTTT
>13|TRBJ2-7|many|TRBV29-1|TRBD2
CSVGLAGAYEQYF
TGCAGCGTTGGGCTAGCGGGAGCGTACGAGCAGTACTTC
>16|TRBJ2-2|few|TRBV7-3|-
CASSLFGRANTGELFF
TGTGCCAGCAGCTTATTTGGCAGGGCGAACACCGGGGAGCTGTTTTTT